What follows is one TCR beta chain and its context. Clones were sequenced by immunoSEQ multiplex PCR, and TCRdb holds only the in-frame ones, with some missing. The top ten hold 1.6% of the sample, which has more than 300,000 clones, roughly 83% seen once. Germline V gives CDR1 SGDLS, CDR2 YYNGEE. This CDR3 comprises 15 residues. The V gene end was trimmed by 0 bases and the J gene end by 8 bases; junction bases not matched to a gene: 4. This specimen comes from a study of blood T cell repertoires in COVID-19. The overall study: Some COVID-19 samples were acute and others convalescent; all came from the United States, Italy and Spain. Sources were T cells, B-cell-depleted T cells, or PBMCs; the material itself was cDNA or gDNA.

The sample was peripheral blood. The sequence was collected from a woman in her forties or fifties with acute or convalescent COVID-19. The V and J genes are TRBV9 and TRBJ1-6, with 8 bases fitting TRBD1. CDR3 coding DNA: TGTGCCAGCAGCGTAGCACAGGGGGTGGATTCACCCCTCCACTTT. Amino acid sequence: CASSVAQGVDSPLHF.